Shown below are 10 T cell receptor beta chains from a single sample sequenced in a study of T-cell reconstitution after alpha-beta-depleted transplantation in children. Unique molecular identifiers were used in preparing the TCRbeta library. TCRdb redid the calling of the PCR reads with MiXCR, one entry per CDR3 protein. Among some 490,000 distinct CDR3 sequences, under 15% were seen once, and the ten largest hold around 6%. This specimen consisted of PBMCs from the stem cell graft donor, obtained from the stem cell graft. The receptors come from a human donor who donated a stem cell graft to a child with combined immunodeficiency.

This clonotype was counted only a few times. The CDR3 spells CASSLVDRVGYNEQFF. For the CDR3, the DNA is TGTGCCAGCAGCTTAGTCGACAGGGTCGGCTACAATGAGCAGTTCTTC. The J gene is TRBJ2-1, the V gene TRBV7-8; 7 bases are shared with TRBD1. Germline V gene data show CDR1 as SGHVS and CDR2 as FQNEAQ. V lost 1 base and J lost 3; bases outside the gene matches: 6. The CDR3 has 16 residues.

The sample holds a few counts of this clonotype. The chain recombines TRBV9 with TRBJ2-7; 12 nucleotides line up with TRBD2. Germline loops: CDR1 SGDLS, CDR2 YYNGEE. CDR3 size: 16 residues. The V segment lost 2 bases and the J segment 3 bases; nucleotides outside the gene matches: 6. The CDR3 bases are TGTGCCAGCAGCGTCGGATGGACTAGCGGGATCTACGAGCAGTACTTC. Residues: CASSVGWTSGIYEQYF.

This clonotype was counted only a few times. The chain is built from TRBV18 and TRBJ1-2; D gene ambiguous. CDR3 length: 11 residues. Germline loops: CDR1 KGHSH, CDR2 LQKENI. CDR3 sequence reads: CAAGGDYGYTF. The DNA of the CDR3 is TGTGCAGCGGGCGGAGACTATGGCTACACCTTC.

This clonotype was observed at least ten times. CDR3: CASSVGQGRADEQYF. The CDR3 bases are TGCGCCAGCAGTGTAGGGCAGGGCCGGGCGGACGAGCAGTACTTC. J is TRBJ2-7 and V is TRBV10-2, with D possibly matching TRBD1 (5 bases). This CDR3 has 15 amino acids. Germline V gene data show CDR1 as WSHSY and CDR2 as SAAADI. V lost 4 bases, J lost 5 bases, and 18 bases lay in between.

This chain connects TRBV7-2 to TRBJ2-3; 8 bases align to TRBD2. This CDR3 contains 16 residues. The V gene end was trimmed by 2 bases and the J gene end by 6 bases; junction bases not matched to a gene: 10. Looked up from germline, CDR1 is SGHTA and CDR2 is FQGNSA. In DNA form, the CDR3 reads TGTGCCAGCAGCTTACACAGCGGGGGCTCAGGGGATACGCAGTATTTT. It is translated as CASSLHSGGSGDTQYF.

This clonotype appeared many times. This chain connects TRBV20-1 to TRBJ2-3; the match to TRBD1 covers 7 bases. Germline V CDR1 and CDR2: DFQATT, SNEGSKA (reference sequence). After removal of 3 bases from V and 3 bases from J, the junction contained 9 bases not matched to a gene. The CDR3 contains 15 residues. In nucleotides, the CDR3 is TGCAGTGCTAGCATACCGGGACAGATGACAGATACGCAGTATTTT. Residues: CSASIPGQMTDTQYF.

This clonotype was seen repeatedly, ten times or more. V is TRBV28 and J is TRBJ2-7, with 8 bases aligning to TRBD2. The germline CDR1 and CDR2 sequences are MDHEN and SYDVKM. With V trimmed by 6 bases and J by 5 bases, 15 bases remained unmatched. The CDR3 spans 16 residues. In DNA, the CDR3 is TGTGCCAGCAGAATACGGAGGGCGGGAGGTAGGGACGAGCAGTACTTC. Its translation is CASRIRRAGGRDEQYF.

This clonotype was seen many times. V gene TRBV15 combines with J gene TRBJ1-3; possible D gene TRBD1, 5 bases. The CDR3 runs to 16 residues. The V gene lost 5 bases and the J gene lost 2 bases, with 16 bases spanning the gap. The V gene's germline CDR1 is LNHNV and CDR2 YYDKDF (reference sequence). The CDR3 DNA sequence: TGTGCCACCAGCTCGCCAATAGGGACGGCTGGAAACACCATATATTTT. This encodes CATSSPIGTAGNTIYF.

This clonotype was counted many times. The chain joins TRBV6-2 or TRBV6-3 to TRBJ1-1; 8 bases match TRBD1. Trimming removed 5 bases from V and 1 base from J; junction bases left unmatched: 6. Germline-derived CDR1 and CDR2 are MNHEY and SVGEGT. This CDR3 region has 15 residues. The CDR3 DNA is TGTGCCAGCAGTCTACACGGGACAGGGAACACTGAAGCTTTCTTT. The encoded protein is CASSLHGTGNTEAFF.

This clonotype was picked up many times. V usage is TRBV24-1 and J usage is TRBJ2-1; 8 nucleotides align to TRBD1. The V gene's germline CDR1 is KGHDR and CDR2 SFDVKD. The V gene end was trimmed by 3 bases and the J gene end by 15 bases; junction bases not matched to a gene: 9. The CDR3 length is 13 residues. The DNA for the CDR3 is TGTGCCACCAGTGATCTCCCAGGGGGCTCACGGTTCTTC. Residues: CATSDLPGGSRFF.